Shown below are 21 T cell receptor beta chains from a single sample sequenced in a study of PD-1 blockade in classical Hodgkin lymphoma. Every single patient, without exception, relapsed after autologous stem cell transplantation, and brentuximab vedotin exposure varied. Only in-frame clones appear in the TCRdb table, and some are missing; sequencing was by immunoSEQ multiplex PCR. The repertoire consists of some 84,000 clones, with approximately 91% occurring once and the leading ten covering under 25%. The specimen was peripheral blood mononuclear cells (PBMCs), collected at baseline. The receptors stem from a human donor with classical Hodgkin lymphoma.

Comment on this clone: One end of the junction is discordant with germline, which a read error may explain. V gene TRBV10-3 combines with J gene TRBJ1-1, with D hard to call. Germline CDR1 ENHRY, CDR2 SYGVKD. CDR3 size: 11 residues. CDR3 amino acids: CAIGDGTEAFF. Here the CDR3 DNA reads TGTGCCATCGGTGATGGCACTGAAGCTTTCTTT.

The chain links TRBV11-2 to TRBJ1-3; unclear D gene. The germline CDR1 and CDR2 sequences are SGHAT and FQNNGV. The CDR3 length is 14 residues. Trimming pared 2 bases from V and 1 base from J, leaving 6 bases between. CDR3 sequence reads: CASSLQYSGNTIYF. The CDR3 DNA follows: TGTGCCAGCAGCTTACAGTATTCTGGAAACACCATATATTTT.

This clone was seen a single time. The V gene is TRBV29-1, the J gene TRBJ2-3; 7 nucleotides agree with TRBD2. Trimming took 3 bases from V and 6 from J; bases not matched to a gene: 6. The CDR3 runs to 13 residues. Germline lookup yields CDR1 SQVTM and CDR2 ANQGSEA. Written as DNA, the CDR3 is TGCAGCGTTGATCCCGCGGGAGCGGATACGCAGTATTTT. Translation gives CSVDPAGADTQYF.

The genes are TRBV10-2 and TRBJ1-1; D is perhaps TRBD1 (5 bases). Trimming pared 8 bases from V and 3 bases from J, leaving 10 bases between. The germline gives CDR1 WSHSY, CDR2 SAAADI. This CDR3 comprises 12 residues. The CDR3 spells CASDGGDTEAFF. The DNA for the CDR3 is TGCGCCAGCGACGGGGGGGACACTGAAGCTTTCTTT.

The rearrangement uses TRBV7-2 and TRBJ1-1; D possibly corresponds to TRBD1 (6 bases). The V gene lost 6 bases and the J gene lost 5 bases, with 25 bases spanning the gap. Germline assignment: CDR1 SGHTA and CDR2 FQGNSA. The CDR3 runs 17 residues. The CDR3 here is CASRPPGAFQWGTEAFF. Written as DNA, the CDR3 is TGTGCCAGCAGGCCCCCAGGGGCGTTCCAATGGGGTACTGAAGCTTTCTTT.

This chain joins TRBV30 and TRBJ1-4, with TRBD1 matching 7 bases. J was trimmed by 4 bases and V by 2 bases; bases with no gene match: 1. CDR3 length: 13 amino acids. The germline gives CDR1 GTSNPN, CDR2 SVGIG (reference sequence). CDR3 sequence reads: CAWSYRGNEKLFF. CDR3 nucleotides: TGTGCCTGGAGTTACAGGGGTAATGAAAAACTGTTTTTT.

J is TRBJ1-3 and V is TRBV13; D uncertain. Trimming removed 5 bases at V and 10 bases at J, with 9 bases between. The CDR3 extends over 11 amino acids. Looked up from germline, CDR1 is PRHDT and CDR2 is FYEKMQ (reference sequence). CDR3 in amino acids: CASSARTTIYF. DNA of the CDR3: TGTGCCAGCAGCGCCCGAACAACCATATATTTT.

The chain joins TRBV29-1 to TRBJ1-1; D not certain. This CDR3 contains 13 residues. Deletions cut 4 bases from V and 0 bases from J, with 9 bases between. The germline V gene encodes CDR1 SQVTM and CDR2 ANQGSEA. The CDR3 coding sequence is TGCAGCGTTGCTTGGTCAATGAACACTGAAGCTTTCTTT. Its translation is CSVAWSMNTEAFF. The full variable domain, in which reference TRBV29-1 and TRBJ1-1 provide the parts outside the CDR3, is SAVISQKPSRDICQRGTSLTIQCQVDSQVTMMFWYRQQPGQSLTLIATANQGSEATYESGFVIDKFPISRPNLTFSTLTVSNMSPEDSSIYLCSVAWSMNTEAFFGQGTRLTVV.

J is TRBJ2-7 and V is TRBV18, with D unresolved. V dropped 0 bases and J dropped 3 bases, with 15 bases sitting between them. The CDR3 sequence is 16 residues long. Germline loops: CDR1 KGHSH, CDR2 LQKENI. The CDR3 sequence is CASSPPNTARNYEQYF. The CDR3 region has the DNA TGTGCCAGCTCACCACCGAACACAGCACGCAACTACGAGCAGTACTTC.

Note on this clone: The same CDR3 can be traced to other DNA sequences in this sample. This chain connects TRBV6-5 to TRBJ1-2; 11 bases match TRBD1. CDR3 length: 14 residues. Trimming at V came to 2 bases and at J to 7 bases, leaving 3 bases not matched to a gene. From germline, CDR1 is MNHEY and CDR2 SVGAGI. The CDR3 protein is CASSYLGQGAGYTF. Written as DNA, the CDR3 is TGTGCCAGCAGTTACCTTGGACAGGGGGCTGGCTACACCTTC.

This clone has only one observation. The rearrangement links TRBV30 to TRBJ2-4; D remains ambiguous. Germline V lookup: CDR1 GTSNPN, CDR2 SVGIG (reference sequence). Trimming cost V 0 bases and J 0 bases, with 9 bases left between them. This CDR3 comprises 15 residues. Here the CDR3 reads CAWSVDNLAKNIQYF. CDR3 nucleotides: TGTGCCTGGAGTGTTGACAATTTAGCCAAAAACATTCAGTACTTC.

V gene TRBV6-6 combines with J gene TRBJ2-2, with D perhaps TRBD1 (5 bases). This CDR3 contains 12 residues. Deletions cut 6 bases from V and 7 bases from J, with 9 bases between. Per germline, CDR1 MNHNY and CDR2 SVGAGI (reference sequence). In DNA form, the CDR3 reads TGTGCCAGCAGCCAGGGTTTCGGGGAGCTGTTTTTT. It translates to CASSQGFGELFF.

The J gene is TRBJ2-2, the V gene TRBV19; D is unresolved. Trimming pared 9 bases from V and 4 bases from J, leaving 3 bases between. Germline CDR1 reads LNHDA; CDR2 reads SQIVND (reference sequence). This CDR3 spans 10 amino acids. DNA for the CDR3: TGTGCCAGCCCCACCGGGGAGCTGTTTTTT. Its protein product is CASPTGELFF.

This chain links TRBV7-2 with TRBJ2-5; the match to TRBD1 covers 7 bases. This CDR3 is 17 amino acids long. CDR1 is SGHTA and CDR2 is FQGNSA in the germline V gene. Losses at the gene ends were 5 bases for V and 4 bases for J; bases not matched to a gene: 16. The CDR3 DNA reads as TGTGCCAGCAGCGCCCGGGACAGCGGCTATGGAGGAGAGACCCAGTACTTC. Translation: CASSARDSGYGGETQYF.

The chain has TRBV27 and TRBJ1-2, with D unclear. This CDR3 region has 13 residues. Per germline, CDR1 MNHEY and CDR2 SMNVEV (reference sequence). With 0 bases removed from V and 8 bases from J, the gap between germline ends came to 10 bases. CDR3 amino acids: CASSLSAAQGYTF. CDR3 in DNA: TGTGCCAGCAGTTTATCGGCTGCCCAAGGCTACACCTTC.

This clone was recorded a few times. The rearrangement uses TRBV16 and TRBJ1-2; no clear D gene. Germline V gives CDR1 KGHSY, CDR2 FQNENV. V was shortened by 0 bases and J by 8 bases, with 7 bases between the two germline ends. This CDR3 comprises 12 residues. CDR3 amino acids: CASSQSLGGYTF. DNA for the CDR3: TGTGCCAGCAGCCAATCTCTGGGAGGCTACACCTTC. Combining the CDR3 with reference TRBV16 and TRBJ1-2 gives the whole variable domain GEEVAQTPKHLVRGEGQKAKLYCAPIKGHSYVFWYQQVLKNEFKFLISFQNENVFDETGMPKERFSAKCLPNSPCSLEIQATKLEDSAVYFCASSQSLGGYTFGSGTRLTVV.

The gene calls are TRBV4-3 and TRBJ2-3; a weak D match, TRBD2 (5 bases). This CDR3 is built from 16 residues. The ends were cut back, 4 bases at V and 5 bases at J, with 19 bases in the middle. The germline gives CDR1 LGHNA, CDR2 YSLEER. In DNA form, the CDR3 reads TGCGCCAGCAGCCGTAGCCTCACCCGGGCGGGAGATACGCAGTATTTT. This encodes CASSRSLTRAGDTQYF.

The genes are TRBV10-2 and TRBJ1-5; 7 positions agree with TRBD1. V dropped 4 bases and J dropped 2; count of bases not matched to a gene: 8. The CDR3 runs to 16 residues. In germline, CDR1 is WSHSY, CDR2 SAAADI. CDR3 residues: CASSVQGGKGNQPQHF. In DNA form, the CDR3 reads TGCGCCAGCAGTGTACAAGGGGGCAAAGGCAATCAGCCCCAGCATTTT.

This chain connects TRBV18 to TRBJ2-1, with a tentative D call TRBD2 (7 bases). The CDR3 is 13 amino acids. The germline gives CDR1 KGHSH, CDR2 LQKENI. Trimming cost V 2 bases and J 10 bases, with 12 bases left between them. The CDR3 loop is CASSPREGQEQFF. CDR3 nucleotides: TGTGCCAGCTCACCAAGGGAGGGACAAGAGCAGTTCTTC.

The gene calls are TRBV7-9 and TRBJ1-2; maybe TRBD1 (5 bases). This CDR3 has 15 amino acids. The V gene's germline CDR1 is SEHNR and CDR2 FQNEAQ (reference sequence). V lost 5 bases and J lost 4, with 17 bases in between. Written as DNA, the CDR3 is TGTGCCAGCAGCCCCTCCCTGGGGGACTCCTATGGCTACACCTTC. It specifies CASSPSLGDSYGYTF. Full variable domain (missing parts from reference TRBV7-9 and TRBJ1-2): DTGVSQNPRHKITKRGQNVTFRCDPISEHNRLYWYRQTLGQGPEFLTYFQNEAQLEKSRLLSDRFSAERPKGSFSTLEIQRTEQGDSAMYLCASSPSLGDSYGYTFGSGTRLTVV.

The chain uses TRBV11-2 and TRBJ2-1; 7 bases map to TRBD2. The CDR3 has 15 amino acids. With V trimmed by 1 base and J by 2 bases, 2 bases remained unmatched. The germline CDR1 and CDR2 sequences are SGHAT and FQNNGV. This CDR3 is CASSLVSGTYNEQFF. The CDR3 DNA follows: TGTGCCAGCAGCTTAGTGAGCGGGACCTACAATGAGCAGTTCTTC.